The sequence of this TCR beta chain was determined in a study of T cell responses to AZD1222 COVID-19 vaccine. Study findings and constraints: Seropositive at baseline were only a handful of AZD1222 recipients. When two AZD1222 doses had been given, Spike-specific TCR breadth and depth rose.

Germline V gives CDR1 LGHNA, CDR2 YSLEER. V shed 4 bases, J shed 3 bases, and the junction held 5 bases outside the gene matches. CDR3 length: 16 amino acids. Sequencing was performed with immunoSEQ multiplex PCR; in TCRdb, only in-frame clones are kept and a portion is missing. In the table there are about 100,000 clones, about 89% of which are singletons. This clone appeared a few times. Antigen unknown. The clonotype was recovered from an adult in good health. The rearrangement joins TRBV4-3 to TRBJ2-7; the match to TRBD2 covers 14 bases. Sequencing used peripheral blood, obtained on day 0 of MenACWY control vaccination. The CDR3 reads CASSPGTSGGIYEQYF. The CDR3 bases are TGCGCCAGCAGCCCTGGGACTAGCGGGGGAATCTACGAGCAGTACTTC.